The 19 T cell receptor beta chains below come from one sample, sequenced in a study of post-analysis software for immune sequencing data. Study-wide findings and caveats: Compared with controls, patients had more of about 5 TRBV segments, including TRBV5-6, TRBV5-1 and TRBV20-1.

Unique molecular identifiers were carried by the TCR beta cDNA libraries. TCRdb independently ran MiXCR on the PCR reads; one entry per CDR3 protein. Found here are about 770,000 distinct CDR3 sequences, about 45% of them singletons; the top ten hold roughly 5%. These receptors' antigens are unknown. The sequencing input was blood. These receptors came from a girl aged 10-17 years with multiple sclerosis.

This clonotype has only a few counts. V is TRBV5-1 and J is TRBJ2-1; the D gene is possibly TRBD2 (6 bases). The CDR3 runs to 15 residues. The V gene's germline CDR1 is SGHRS and CDR2 YFSETQ. Deletions cut 4 bases from V and 5 bases from J, with 16 bases between. CDR3 DNA: TGCGCCAGCAGCGGAGGGAAATCTGGCAACAATGAGCAGTTCTTC. It specifies CASSGGKSGNNEQFF.

The table lists this clonotype with a few counts. The gene calls are TRBV6-5 and TRBJ2-5; TRBD2 matches 10 bases. The J segment lost 11 bases and the V segment lost 7 bases, leaving 13 bases of the junction unmatched. The CDR3 consists of 14 residues. From germline, CDR1 is MNHEY and CDR2 SVGAGI. CDR3 coding DNA: TGTGCCAGCACTCAACTAGCGGGAAAGGGTGAGCAGTACTTC. This sequence encodes CASTQLAGKGEQYF.

This clonotype has just a few counts. This chain joins TRBV4-3 and TRBJ2-1; a possible D gene is TRBD2 (6 bases). The V gene lost 0 bases and the J gene lost 0 bases, with 9 bases spanning the gap. The CDR3 has 16 residues. From germline, CDR1 is LGHNA and CDR2 YSLEER. The CDR3 region is CASSQDASASYNEQFF. The CDR3 DNA sequence: TGCGCCAGCAGCCAAGATGCTAGCGCCTCCTACAATGAGCAGTTCTTC.

This clonotype is a singleton in its sample. This sequence joins TRBV5-5 and TRBJ2-5; 11 positions agree with TRBD2. Germline CDR1 reads SGHKS; CDR2 reads YYEKEE (reference sequence). This CDR3 has 17 residues. V shed 3 bases and J 4 bases; nucleotides not matched to a gene: 11. The CDR3 DNA follows: TGTGCCAGCAGCTCGGGACTAGCGGAGGTCCCCCGAGAGACCCAGTACTTC. Its protein product is CASSSGLAEVPRETQYF.

This chain uses TRBV5-1 with TRBJ2-5, with 10 bases that match TRBD2. J was trimmed by 2 bases and V by 3 bases; bases with no gene match: 13. The CDR3 is 18 residues long. Germline V gives CDR1 SGHRS, CDR2 YFSETQ. CDR3 sequence reads: CASSSSLAGVTEQETQYF. CDR3 nucleotide sequence: TGCGCCAGCAGCTCGAGTCTAGCGGGAGTCACCGAACAAGAGACCCAGTACTTC.

The chain has TRBV29-1 and TRBJ2-7; 7 nucleotides agree with TRBD2. The last part of the DNA fits TRBJ2-5 better; the J call may be wrong. Germline loops: CDR1 SQVTM, CDR2 ANQGSEA. The CDR3 length is 12 residues. DNA of the CDR3: TGCAGCGCATGGACTAGTGAGAAGACCCAGTACTTC. Its protein is CSAWTSEKTQYF.

This chain joins TRBV7-8 and TRBJ2-7; no clear D gene. V was cut by 0 bases and J by 3 bases, with 15 bases left in between. The length of the CDR3 is 16 residues. Germline CDR1 SGHVS, CDR2 FQNEAQ. CDR3 in DNA: TGTGCCAGCAGCTTAGCAGGCGAAAAAACCTTCTACGAGCAGTACTTC. Translated: CASSLAGEKTFYEQYF.

The chain combines TRBV6-2 or TRBV6-3 with TRBJ1-2, with D possibly TRBD1 on 5 matching bases. V was clipped by 4 bases and J by 4 bases, with 10 bases between them. This CDR3 region has 13 residues. CDR1 is MNHEY, CDR2 SVGEGT, per germline. The CDR3: CASSSQGTYGYTF. CDR3 in DNA: TGTGCCAGCAGTTCGCAGGGAACCTATGGCTACACCTTC.

The chain recombines TRBV5-1 with TRBJ1-2, with 8 bases identical to TRBD1. The germline gives CDR1 SGHRS, CDR2 YFSETQ. This CDR3 comprises 17 residues. The V gene end was trimmed by 4 bases and the J gene end by 4 bases; junction bases not matched to a gene: 15. The CDR3 DNA reads as TGCGCCAGCAGCCCGTCCGGGGGGACAGGCGGGGGCTATGGCTACACCTTC. Translation gives CASSPSGGTGGGYGYTF.

The chain carries TRBV5-1 and TRBJ1-1; D unclear. Deletions cut 4 bases from V and 0 bases from J, with 16 bases between. Germline CDR1 and CDR2: SGHRS and YFSETQ. This CDR3 comprises 16 residues. The CDR3 spells CASSQVARVVNTEAFF. CDR3 in DNA: TGCGCCAGCAGCCAGGTAGCTCGGGTGGTGAACACTGAAGCTTTCTTT.

The gene calls are TRBV9 and TRBJ2-1; 7 nucleotides match TRBD2. J lost 3 bases, V lost 3 bases, and 6 bases had no gene match. Germline lookup yields CDR1 SGDLS and CDR2 YYNGEE. CDR3 length: 15 residues. CDR3 sequence (DNA): TGTGCCAGCAGCGGCTCCCCGGGAGGCTACAATGAGCAGTTCTTC. Protein product: CASSGSPGGYNEQFF.

This clonotype was observed a single time. The chain employs TRBV12-3 or TRBV12-4 and TRBJ2-1; D ambiguous. V dropped 6 bases and J dropped 5 bases, with 11 bases sitting between them. The CDR3 is made up of 13 amino acids. This CDR3 reads CASRFTGHNEQFF. The CDR3 region has the DNA TGTGCCAGCAGATTCACTGGGCACAATGAGCAGTTCTTC.

CDR3 sequence: CASSLDGQPNSPLHF. The CDR3 DNA reads TGTGCCAGCAGTTTGGATGGACAGCCGAATTCACCCCTCCACTTT. This sequence joins TRBV27 and TRBJ1-6, with D perhaps TRBD1 (6 bases). The germline CDR1 and CDR2 sequences are MNHEY and SMNVEV (reference sequence). CDR3 length: 15 residues. Trimming cost V 3 bases and J 7 bases, with 13 bases left between them.

This chain connects TRBV10-3 to TRBJ1-2, with D possibly matching TRBD1 (6 bases). Trimming cost V 4 bases and J 5 bases, with 11 bases left between them. This CDR3 region has 13 residues. Germline CDR1 reads ENHRY; CDR2 reads SYGVKD. CDR3 in amino acids: CAISAQGSYGYTF. The CDR3 region has the DNA TGTGCCATCAGTGCGCAGGGGTCTTATGGCTACACCTTC.

This clonotype has a handful of counts. The rearrangement joins TRBV5-1 to TRBJ2-7, with 14 positions matching TRBD2. TRBJ2-5 matches the DNA end more closely, so the J call is doubtful. CDR3 length equals 17 residues. Looked up from germline, CDR1 is SGHRS and CDR2 is YFSETQ. The CDR3 loop is CASSFRTSGRMGETQYF. In DNA form, the CDR3 reads TGCGCCAGCAGCTTCCGGACTAGCGGGAGGATGGGTGAGACCCAGTACTTC.

In its sample, this clonotype was seen a few times. The V gene is TRBV20-1, the J gene TRBJ1-6; 8 nucleotides agree with TRBD1. V gave up 5 bases and J gave up 9 bases; unmatched junction bases: 15. The CDR3 sequence is 16 residues long. The germline V gene has CDR1 DFQATT and CDR2 SNEGSKA (reference sequence). This CDR3 is CSAPRGRPSRGSPLHF. The CDR3, as DNA: TGCAGTGCTCCCAGGGGGCGACCTAGTAGGGGTTCACCCCTCCACTTT.

The chain links TRBV2 to TRBJ2-3, with 8 bases aligning to TRBD2. The CDR3 length is 17 residues. Germline V gives CDR1 SNHLY, CDR2 FYNNEI. V trimming: 7 bases; J trimming: 6 bases; junction bases outside the gene matches: 18. CDR3 protein: CASKNDLAGGGSDTQYF. Written as DNA, the CDR3 is TGTGCCAGCAAAAACGACCTGGCGGGAGGAGGGTCCGATACGCAGTATTTT.

This chain links TRBV15 with TRBJ2-7, with no clear D. Germline V gene sequence: CDR1 LNHNV, CDR2 YYDKDF (reference sequence). The CDR3 totals 14 residues. V lost 5 bases to trimming and J lost 0 bases, with 11 bases between them. This CDR3 is CATSLLTSSYEQYF. CDR3 in DNA: TGTGCCACCAGCCTACTAACCAGCTCCTACGAGCAGTACTTC.

This chain links TRBV20-1 with TRBJ2-6; D perhaps matches TRBD1 (6 bases). V was cut by 1 base and J by 1 base, with 17 bases left in between. Germline V gene data show CDR1 as DFQATT and CDR2 as SNEGSKA (reference sequence). This CDR3 region has 18 residues. This chain's CDR3 is CSARGWATGQSGANVLTF. The CDR3 DNA is TGCAGTGCTAGAGGGTGGGCGACAGGTCAGTCTGGGGCCAACGTCCTGACTTTC.